The clone carrying this T cell receptor (beta chain) has a count of ten or more. Its antigen is undetermined. This entry belongs to a study of CD8+ T cells in alopecia areata. General observations from the study: More clonal than normal scalp was lesional scalp, particularly alopecia totalis/universalis. Patients shared TCRs less clearly than mice did, possibly owing to HLA.

V gave up 0 bases and J gave up 5 bases; unmatched junction bases: 7. Germline assignment: CDR1 KGHSH and CDR2 LQKENI. The CDR3 loop spans 16 amino acids. TCR sequencing used cDNA made by reverse transcription of extracted RNA. Measured with immunoSEQ multiplex PCR; TCRdb has only the in-frame clones, and not every one. The sample carries 90,000 to 150,000 clones, 35% to 40% recorded once. This rearrangement joins TRBV18 to TRBJ2-4; 7 bases agree with TRBD1. Source material: CD4+ T cells sorted from blood. The sequence came from a human donor with alopecia areata. The CDR3 coding sequence is TGTGCCAGCTCACCACCCGACAGAGGGGGCGAAAACATTCAGTACTTC. This gives the protein CASSPPDRGGENIQYF.